This paragraph covers one TCR beta chain sequence. The target antigen is unknown. This sample is drawn from a study of identical twins. Using its own MiXCR run on the 5' RACE reads, TCRdb lists one record per CDR3 protein. The table records 450,000 to 500,000 distinct CDR3 sequences, about 13% of them present only once. Study-wide findings and caveats: Within cord blood, abundant beta clonotypes carried fewer insertions, but memory repertoires showed no such trend.

The same data also went into a second study, on yellow fever vaccine responses in identical twins. That work contributes: Vaccine-induced T cell responses in twins were reportedly observed to appear partly convergent, partly personalized.

Sequencing was done on a sample of CD4+ T cells sorted from blood. The receptor comes from a woman aged 18-30 years in good health.

Here the CDR3 DNA reads TGTGCCACCAGTGACCATACTAGCGGGGGGTTCTACAATGAGCAGTTCTTC. Protein product: CATSDHTSGGFYNEQFF. The V call is TRBV24-1, the J call TRBJ2-1, with 12 bases lining up with TRBD2. Germline values: CDR1 KGHDR, CDR2 SFDVKD. The J segment lost 3 bases and the V segment lost 4 bases, leaving 6 bases of the junction unmatched. This CDR3 has 17 residues.